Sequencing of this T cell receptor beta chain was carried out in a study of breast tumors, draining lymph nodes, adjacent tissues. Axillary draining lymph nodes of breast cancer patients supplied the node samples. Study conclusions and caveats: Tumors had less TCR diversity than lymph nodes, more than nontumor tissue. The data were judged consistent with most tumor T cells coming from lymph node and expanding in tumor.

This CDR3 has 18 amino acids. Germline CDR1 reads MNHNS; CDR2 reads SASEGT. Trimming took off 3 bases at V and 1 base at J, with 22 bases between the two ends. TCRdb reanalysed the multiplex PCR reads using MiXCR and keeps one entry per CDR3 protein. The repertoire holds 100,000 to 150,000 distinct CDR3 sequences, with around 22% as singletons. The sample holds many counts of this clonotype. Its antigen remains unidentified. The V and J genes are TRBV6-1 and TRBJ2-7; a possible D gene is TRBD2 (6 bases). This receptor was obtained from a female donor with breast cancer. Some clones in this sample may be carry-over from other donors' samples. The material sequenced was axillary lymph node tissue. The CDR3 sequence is CASSDFDQLALFSYEQYF. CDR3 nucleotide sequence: TGTGCCAGCAGTGACTTCGACCAACTAGCTCTCTTTTCCTACGAGCAGTACTTC.